Shown below are 32 T cell receptor beta chains from a single sample sequenced in a study of yellow fever vaccine responses in identical twins. TCRdb passed the RT-PCR reads through MiXCR, listing each CDR3 protein once. Found here are 2,000 or so distinct CDR3 sequences, around 87% of them singletons; the top ten hold about 4.4%. The sample was T cells from blood (PBMCs), unsorted or a sorted subset (not recorded which), taken before or after yellow fever vaccination (not recorded which). These receptor sequences come from a woman aged 18-30 years who received the yellow fever vaccine.

Here the CDR3 DNA reads TGTGCCAGCAGTCCTAGGACTAGCGGGGTCTACGAGCAGTACTTC. It codes for CASSPRTSGVYEQYF. The V and J genes are TRBV28 and TRBJ2-7, with 12 bases matching TRBD2. The CDR3 extends over 15 amino acids. CDR1 is MDHEN, CDR2 SYDVKM, per germline. V shed 5 bases and J 3 bases; nucleotides not matched to a gene: 5.

This clonotype occurred once. The chain links TRBV5-6 to TRBJ2-3, with no clear D. The germline CDR1 and CDR2 sequences are SGHDT and YYEEEE. The V end lost 1 base, the J end lost 0 bases, and 12 bases lay between the germline ends. The CDR3 sequence is 16 residues long. CDR3 in amino acids: CASSLRTLISTDTQYF. The CDR3 DNA sequence: TGTGCCAGCAGCTTGCGAACGCTGATAAGCACAGATACGCAGTATTTT.

The chain carries TRBV10-3 and TRBJ1-3; maybe TRBD1 (5 bases). Germline-derived CDR1 and CDR2 are ENHRY and SYGVKD. The CDR3 sequence is 16 residues long. V lost 4 bases and J 0 bases, leaving 13 bases between the germline ends. CDR3 coding DNA: TGTGCCATCAGTGGGGGCAGGGAGGCCTCTGGAAACACCATATATTTT. Its protein is CAISGGREASGNTIYF.

CDR3: CASTHQPSNYGYTF. The CDR3 DNA is TGTGCCAGCACCCATCAGCCTTCTAACTATGGCTACACCTTC. The chain employs TRBV28 and TRBJ1-2; D not certain. Germline assignment: CDR1 MDHEN and CDR2 SYDVKM. The CDR3 extends over 14 amino acids. Trimming cost V 7 bases and J 0 bases, with 12 bases left between them.

The chain combines TRBV29-1 with TRBJ2-7; TRBD2 might be the D (6 bases). The CDR3 covers 12 residues. Germline V gives CDR1 SQVTM, CDR2 ANQGSEA. Between the trimmed V and J ends, which lost 7 bases and 5 bases, there was a span of 15 bases. CDR3 DNA sequence: TGCAGCGCACTCGGGAGTTTCCACGAGCAGTACTTC. It encodes CSALGSFHEQYF.

This sequence joins TRBV10-3 and TRBJ2-1; 10 bases line up with TRBD2. Trimming removed 3 bases from V and 8 bases from J; junction bases left unmatched: 7. This CDR3 is built from 15 residues. Germline loops: CDR1 ENHRY, CDR2 SYGVKD. CDR3 protein: CAISETSGTRHEQFF. CDR3 in DNA: TGTGCCATCAGTGAAACTAGCGGGACAAGGCATGAGCAGTTCTTC.

The chain joins TRBV6-5 to TRBJ1-2; the D is unclear. Germline V lookup: CDR1 MNHEY, CDR2 SVGAGI. V was shortened by 2 bases and J by 5 bases, with 9 bases between the two germline ends. The CDR3 covers 13 residues. CDR3 residues: CASSYPGGYGYTF. CDR3 bases: TGTGCCAGCAGTTACCCGGGAGGGTATGGCTACACCTTC.

The chain employs TRBV4-1 and TRBJ1-2; D is possibly TRBD1 (6 bases). This CDR3 region has 15 residues. V gave up 1 base and J gave up 3 bases, with 12 bases separating them. Germline CDR1 reads MGHRA; CDR2 reads YSYEKL. CDR3 sequence (DNA): TGCGCCAGCAGCCAAGCGGACAGTCCCTACTATGGCTACACCTTC. Translating gives CASSQADSPYYGYTF.

The chain combines TRBV20-1 with TRBJ2-1; D is unclear. The CDR3 totals 9 residues. Germline V gene lookup returns CDR1 DFQATT and CDR2 SNEGSKA (reference sequence). The CDR3 coding sequence is TGCAGCCCCGGCAATGAGCAGTTCTTC. Its translation is CSPGNEQFF.

This rearrangement joins TRBV11-3 to TRBJ2-1, with 9 bases that match TRBD2. CDR1 and CDR2 (germline): SGHNT, YENEEA. CDR3 length equals 15 residues. The ends lost 0 bases at V and 7 bases at J; junction bases unmatched: 4. The CDR3: CASSLDSAGGNEQFF. The DNA of the CDR3 is TGTGCCAGCAGCTTAGACTCGGCGGGGGGGAATGAGCAGTTCTTC.

The chain recombines TRBV12-3 or TRBV12-4 with TRBJ2-1; D perhaps matches TRBD2 (5 bases). The V and J ends lost 5 bases and 3 bases respectively, with 14 bases between them. The CDR3 covers 15 residues. Here the CDR3 reads CASSRRLNHYNEQFF. DNA for the CDR3: TGTGCCAGCAGTCGAAGACTAAACCACTACAATGAGCAGTTCTTC.

This clonotype was seen only a few times. The chain has TRBV15 and TRBJ2-1; TRBD2 matches 11 bases. V lost 0 bases, J lost 7 bases, and 5 bases stayed unmatched. CDR3 size: 16 residues. Germline CDR1 LNHNV, CDR2 YYDKDF (reference sequence). In DNA, the CDR3 is TGTGCCACCAGCAGAGATTTAGCGGGAGGGTTGAATGAGCAGTTCTTC. Its translation: CATSRDLAGGLNEQFF.

The V call is TRBV11-2, the J call TRBJ2-2, with no clear D. CDR1 is SGHAT, CDR2 FQNNGV, per germline. CDR3 length: 15 residues. V lost 3 bases to trimming and J lost 4 bases, with 12 bases between them. This CDR3 is CASSFSGSLTGELFF. The CDR3, as DNA: TGTGCCAGCAGCTTTTCTGGGTCACTCACCGGGGAGCTGTTTTTT.

This clonotype was seen only once. V and J are TRBV11-3 and TRBJ1-5, with unresolved D. Between the trimmed V and J ends, which lost 0 bases and 0 bases, there was a span of 9 bases. CDR3 size: 16 residues. Germline assignment: CDR1 SGHNT and CDR2 YENEEA. The CDR3 DNA follows: TGTGCCAGCAGCTTAGATGGGCCAGGTAGCAATCAGCCCCAGCATTTT. It specifies CASSLDGPGSNQPQHF.

This chain connects TRBV24-1 to TRBJ2-5, with 11 nucleotides matching TRBD2. This CDR3 is 16 amino acids long. Germline V gives CDR1 KGHDR, CDR2 SFDVKD. Trimming cost V 4 bases and J 3 bases; bases outside gene matches: 6. CDR3 region: CATSDTGTSGKETQYF. The CDR3 region has the DNA TGTGCCACCAGTGACACAGGGACTAGCGGCAAAGAGACCCAGTACTTC.

The chain has TRBV13 and TRBJ2-7; D uncertain. The V gene's germline CDR1 is PRHDT and CDR2 FYEKMQ (reference sequence). The CDR3 totals 14 residues. Trimming cost V 5 bases and J 5 bases, with 16 bases left between them. CDR3 region: CASSPVWGANEQYF. CDR3 bases: TGTGCCAGCAGCCCCGTCTGGGGTGCGAACGAGCAGTACTTC.

V and J are TRBV20-1 and TRBJ2-1; possibly TRBD1 for D (8 bases). The CDR3 is 16 residues long. Germline V gene sequence: CDR1 DFQATT, CDR2 SNEGSKA (reference sequence). V was shortened by 6 bases and J by 8 bases, with 26 bases between the two germline ends. CDR3 residues: CSALAEGGQGDDEQFF. CDR3 nucleotides: TGCAGTGCCCTAGCGGAGGGAGGACAGGGTGACGATGAGCAGTTCTTC.

The V gene is TRBV10-3, the J gene TRBJ1-2; possibly TRBD1 for D (6 bases). The germline gives CDR1 ENHRY, CDR2 SYGVKD. CDR3 length equals 14 residues. With 2 bases removed from V and 8 bases from J, the gap between germline ends came to 15 bases. DNA of the CDR3: TGTGCCATCAGTGAGACCACAGGGAACGTGGGCTACACCTTC. This sequence encodes CAISETTGNVGYTF.

Written as DNA, the CDR3 is TGTGCCAGCAGCTTAATGCGGGAGGGTAGTACGCAGTATTTT. Encoded protein: CASSLMREGSTQYF. The chain carries TRBV7-3 and TRBJ2-3; 9 positions match TRBD2. Unmatched junction bases numbered 4, after V lost 1 base and J lost 8 bases. This CDR3 region has 14 residues. The germline V gene encodes CDR1 SGHTA and CDR2 FQGTGA. The full variable domain, with the rest looked up from reference TRBV7-3 and TRBJ2-3, is GAGVSQTPSNKVTEKGKYVELRCDPISGHTALYWYRQSLGQGPEFLIYFQGTGAADDSGLPNDRFFAVRPEGSVSTLKIQRTERGDSAVYLCASSLMREGSTQYFGPGTRLTVL.

This chain connects TRBV15 to TRBJ2-7, with 10 bases identical to TRBD1. Germline trimming cut 5 bases from V and 5 bases from J; bases unmatched to any gene: 6. Germline V CDR1 and CDR2: LNHNV, YYDKDF (reference sequence). The CDR3 runs 14 residues. The CDR3 DNA follows: TGTGCCACCAGCGCCGGACAGGGGGGACACGAGCAGTACGTC. It is translated as CATSAGQGGHEQYV.

This clonotype was picked up one time. V is TRBV11-1 and J is TRBJ2-1; a weak D match, TRBD2 (6 bases). The CDR3 covers 12 residues. Germline-derived CDR1 and CDR2 are SGHAT and FQDESV (reference sequence). V was clipped by 5 bases and J by 8 bases, with 10 bases between them. In DNA, the CDR3 is TGTGCCAGCAGCAGACCGGGGGATGAGCAGTTCTTC. Translation gives CASSRPGDEQFF. The whole variable domain, filled in from reference TRBV11-1 and TRBJ2-1, reads EAEVAQSPRYKITEKSQAVAFWCDPISGHATLYWYRQILGQGPELLVQFQDESVVDDSQLPKDRFSAERLKGVDSTLKIQPAELGDSAMYLCASSRPGDEQFFGPGTRLTVL.

This clonotype was counted a single time. An end of the junction does not agree with germline; a read error may underlie this. The V call is TRBV11-3, the J call TRBJ1-1; D is unclear. The germline CDR1 and CDR2 sequences are SGHNT and YENEEA. The CDR3 loop spans 15 amino acids. In DNA form, the CDR3 reads TGTGCCAGCAGCGGCCAAAGGGTGGCGAACACTGAACCTTTCTTT. Translating it yields CASSGQRVANTEPFF. Looking up the rest from reference TRBV11-3 and TRBJ1-1 gives the full variable domain: EAGVVQSPRYKIIEKKQPVAFWCNPISGHNTLYWYLQNLGQGPELLIRYENEEAVDDSQLPKDRFSAERLKGVDSTLKIQPAELGDSAVYLCASSGQRVANTEPFFGQGTRLTVV.

This clonotype has a handful of counts. This chain links TRBV18 with TRBJ1-3; D is unclear. The ends were cut back, 3 bases at V and 0 bases at J, with 12 bases in the middle. The CDR3 is 16 residues long. Looked up from germline, CDR1 is KGHSH and CDR2 is LQKENI. The CDR3 reads CASSPWETISGNTIYF. CDR3 in DNA: TGTGCCAGCTCACCTTGGGAGACAATCTCTGGAAACACCATATATTTT.

This clonotype was observed once. This chain connects TRBV28 to TRBJ2-1; 8 bases agree with TRBD2. Trimming at V came to 1 base and at J to 9 bases, leaving 8 bases not matched to a gene. The germline CDR1 and CDR2 sequences are MDHEN and SYDVKM. The CDR3 is 15 residues long. The CDR3 spells CASSLLGTSWAEQFF. For the CDR3, the DNA is TGTGCCAGCAGTTTATTAGGGACTAGTTGGGCTGAGCAGTTCTTC. Looking up the rest from reference TRBV28 and TRBJ2-1 gives the full variable domain: DVKVTQSSRYLVKRTGEKVFLECVQDMDHENMFWYRQDPGLGLRLIYFSYDVKMKEKGDIPEGYSVSREKKERFSLILESASTNQTSMYLCASSLLGTSWAEQFFGPGTRLTVL.

On this clonotype itself: Given the absence of the conserved phenylalanine or tryptophan at the CDR3 end, a read error is likely. V and J are TRBV12-3 or TRBV12-4 and TRBJ2-1; the match to TRBD2 covers 13 bases. This CDR3 spans 15 amino acids. The J segment lost 7 bases and the V segment lost 5 bases, leaving 5 bases of the junction unmatched. The CDR3 region has the DNA TGTGCCAGCAGTCAGACTAGCGGGAGGATTAATGAGCAGTTCCTC. This gives the protein CASSQTSGRINEQFL.

The V and J genes are TRBV6-2 or TRBV6-3 and TRBJ2-2; unclear D gene. V was shortened by 2 bases and J by 5 bases, with 6 bases between the two germline ends. The CDR3 contains 13 residues. The germline V gene has CDR1 MNHEY and CDR2 SVGEGT. Here the CDR3 reads CASSYDPTGELFF. CDR3 nucleotides: TGTGCCAGCAGTTACGACCCAACCGGGGAGCTGTTTTTT.

This chain links TRBV7-3 with TRBJ2-2; D not resolved. Germline V gene sequence: CDR1 SGHTA, CDR2 FQGTGA. Trimming stripped 5 bases from V and 0 bases from J, with 10 bases between. CDR3 length: 15 amino acids. In nucleotides, the CDR3 is TGTGCCAGCAGCGCTAGTATCGCGAACACCGGGGAGCTGTTTTTT. Amino acids: CASSASIANTGELFF.

CDR3 nucleotide sequence: TGCAGCGTTGAAGATAGCGCTTACAATGAGCAGTTCTTC. Translating it yields CSVEDSAYNEQFF. The V gene is TRBV29-1, the J gene TRBJ2-1; possible D gene TRBD2, 5 bases. CDR1 and CDR2 from the germline V gene are SQVTM and ANQGSEA. Trimming took 0 bases from V and 4 from J, leaving 7 bases between them. This CDR3 contains 13 residues.

The chain employs TRBV10-1 and TRBJ2-3, with a tentative D call TRBD2 (5 bases). Trimming took off 10 bases at V and 0 bases at J, with 17 bases between the two ends. From germline, CDR1 is WNHNN and CDR2 SYGVQD (reference sequence). There are 15 residues in the CDR3. CDR3 nucleotide sequence: TGCGCCATCTATATGACTACGGGAAGCACAGATACGCAGTATTTT. This codes for CAIYMTTGSTDTQYF.

This clonotype has a handful of counts. The rearrangement joins TRBV5-1 to TRBJ2-1; maybe TRBD1 (6 bases). The V end was cut by 4 bases, the J end by 9 bases, with 14 bases between. CDR3 length: 13 residues. Per the germline V gene, CDR1 is SGHRS and CDR2 is YFSETQ. CDR3 residues: CASSDRHRVEQFF. CDR3 bases: TGCGCCAGCAGCGACCGACACAGGGTTGAGCAGTTCTTC.

The chain is built from TRBV2 and TRBJ2-1; TRBD2 aligns across 7 bases. The CDR3 covers 14 residues. J gave up 2 bases and V 7 bases, and 5 bases lay outside the gene matches. Looked up from germline, CDR1 is SNHLY and CDR2 is FYNNEI. This CDR3 is CASMVAGAYNEQFF. The CDR3 bases are TGTGCCAGCATGGTGGCGGGAGCCTACAATGAGCAGTTCTTC.

The V gene is TRBV25-1, the J gene TRBJ1-6; D is uncertain. This CDR3 contains 14 residues. The V gene's germline CDR1 is MGHDK and CDR2 SYGVNS. Trimming removed 1 base at V and 9 bases at J, with 10 bases between. CDR3 in amino acids: CASSEFVQTSPLHF. In DNA, the CDR3 is TGTGCCAGCAGTGAATTCGTACAGACTTCACCCCTCCACTTT.